Below, 19 T cell receptor beta chains from the same sample are listed, as sequenced in a study of T cells in Graves' hyperthyroidism and ophthalmopathy. TCR beta CDR3 regions were amplified from RNA. The HTBI primer set served for first-round RT-PCR of the TCR CDR3. TCRdb processed the multiplex PCR reads anew with MiXCR; each CDR3 protein has one entry. The sample carries some 570,000 distinct CDR3 sequences, 13% to 15% recorded once. The sequenced sample consisted of blood. All receptors come from a woman aged 18-35 years with Graves' ophthalmopathy.

This clonotype was seen a handful of times. This rearrangement joins TRBV2 to TRBJ2-2, with D unclear. Trimming stripped 8 bases from V and 5 bases from J, with 6 bases between. The CDR3 loop spans 11 amino acids. Germline assignment: CDR1 SNHLY and CDR2 FYNNEI. DNA for the CDR3: TGTGCCAGCGCGGAAACCGGGGAGCTGTTTTTT. This translates into CASAETGELFF.

This clonotype appeared many times. The rearrangement uses TRBV2 and TRBJ2-1; D is unclear. This CDR3 spans 13 amino acids. The V end lost 8 bases, the J end lost 6 bases, and 14 bases lay between the germline ends. CDR1 and CDR2 (germline): SNHLY, FYNNEI. CDR3 coding DNA: TGTGCCAGCGCTGTTATAACCGGCAATGAGCAGTTCTTC. Translated, it gives CASAVITGNEQFF.

This clonotype came up many times. V usage is TRBV12-3 or TRBV12-4 and J usage is TRBJ2-5, with TRBD1 matching over 8 bases. The CDR3 length is 13 residues. The ends lost 4 bases at V and 5 bases at J; junction bases unmatched: 3. CDR3 sequence reads: CASSSTGDETQYF. The CDR3 DNA reads TGTGCCAGCAGTTCGACAGGGGACGAGACCCAGTACTTC.

This clonotype was found many times. The V and J genes are TRBV28 and TRBJ1-4, with 8 bases lining up with TRBD1. V trimming: 4 bases; J trimming: 3 bases; junction bases outside the gene matches: 13. This CDR3 has 18 amino acids. Germline V lookup: CDR1 MDHEN, CDR2 SYDVKM. CDR3: CASSSPGTGDRANEKLFF. The CDR3 DNA reads TGTGCCAGCAGTTCACCCGGGACAGGCGATCGGGCTAATGAAAAACTGTTTTTT.

This clonotype was counted many times. J is TRBJ2-3 and V is TRBV18, with TRBD1 matching over 8 bases. The J segment lost 4 bases and the V segment lost 0 bases, leaving 3 bases of the junction unmatched. In germline, CDR1 is KGHSH, CDR2 LQKENI. The CDR3 runs to 15 residues. The CDR3 region is CASSPPHRGADTQYF. CDR3 coding DNA: TGTGCCAGCTCACCACCACACAGGGGGGCAGATACGCAGTATTTT.

This clonotype has ten or more counts. The gene calls are TRBV7-2 and TRBJ2-7; TRBD1 might be the D (5 bases). Germline lookup yields CDR1 SGHTA and CDR2 FQGNSA. The length of the CDR3 is 15 residues. Deletions cut 6 bases from V and 3 bases from J, with 18 bases between. CDR3 sequence reads: CASRPRTTDHYEQYF. The CDR3 DNA follows: TGTGCCAGCAGGCCCAGGACAACGGACCACTACGAGCAGTACTTC.

This clonotype has at least ten counts. This sequence joins TRBV20-1 and TRBJ2-1, with D possibly TRBD1 on 5 matching bases. Germline CDR1 reads DFQATT; CDR2 reads SNEGSKA (reference sequence). The V end was cut by 3 bases, the J end by 4 bases, with 10 bases between. This CDR3 contains 13 residues. The CDR3 bases are TGCAGTGCTAGTTGGACACCATACAATGAGCAGTTCTTC. This codes for CSASWTPYNEQFF.

The V and J genes are TRBV4-1 and TRBJ1-5; TRBD1 might be the D (6 bases). The germline V gene has CDR1 MGHRA and CDR2 YSYEKL. V was cut by 3 bases and J by 11 bases, with 14 bases left in between. CDR3 length: 13 amino acids. The CDR3 DNA follows: TGCGCCAGCAGCCAGTTCCCAGGGGAAACCCAGCATTTT. Translation gives CASSQFPGETQHF.

This clonotype was seen repeatedly, ten times or more. This chain connects TRBV7-2 to TRBJ1-4; 8 bases line up with TRBD1. The V gene end was trimmed by 0 bases and the J gene end by 4 bases; junction bases not matched to a gene: 1. This CDR3 contains 15 residues. Per germline, CDR1 SGHTA and CDR2 FQGNSA. CDR3 sequence: CASSLATGDNEKLFF. The CDR3 DNA is TGTGCCAGCAGCTTAGCGACAGGGGATAATGAAAAACTGTTTTTT. The full variable domain, in which reference TRBV7-2 and TRBJ1-4 provide the parts outside the CDR3, is GAGVSQSPSNKVTEKGKDVELRCDPISGHTALYWYRQSLGQGLEFLIYFQGNSAPDKSGLPSDRFSAERTGGSVSTLTIQRTQQEDSAVYLCASSLATGDNEKLFFGSGTQLSVL.

Ten or more counts support this clonotype. This chain uses TRBV10-3 with TRBJ2-1, with TRBD1 as a possible D gene (5 bases). This CDR3 region has 14 residues. Germline-derived CDR1 and CDR2 are ENHRY and SYGVKD. Trimming removed 3 bases from V and 2 bases from J, with 8 bases in between. CDR3 bases: TGTGCCATCAGTGATTCAGGGACCTACAATGAGCAGTTCTTC. Translation gives CAISDSGTYNEQFF.

This clonotype was counted ten times or more. The chain couples TRBV7-9 to TRBJ2-7, with D perhaps matching TRBD1 (6 bases). This CDR3 has 13 amino acids. Looked up from germline, CDR1 is SEHNR and CDR2 is FQNEAQ (reference sequence). The ends were cut back, 4 bases at V and 3 bases at J, with 10 bases in the middle. The CDR3 reads CASSSIGGYEQYF. The DNA of the CDR3 is TGTGCCAGCAGCTCAATAGGGGGCTACGAGCAGTACTTC.

This clonotype was seen a handful of times. The V call is TRBV7-9, the J call TRBJ2-1; 7 bases match TRBD1. V lost 10 bases, J lost 5 bases, and 11 bases stayed unmatched. This CDR3 comprises 14 residues. Germline CDR1 reads SEHNR; CDR2 reads FQNEAQ (reference sequence). The CDR3, as DNA: TGTGCCACTACACTGACAGGGACCAACAATGAGCAGTTCTTC. Protein sequence: CATTLTGTNNEQFF. Drawing the rest from reference TRBV7-9 and TRBJ2-1, the complete variable domain is DTGVSQNPRHKITKRGQNVTFRCDPISEHNRLYWYRQTLGQGPEFLTYFQNEAQLEKSRLLSDRFSAERPKGSFSTLEIQRTEQGDSAMYLCATTLTGTNNEQFFGPGTRLTVL.

This clonotype was seen at least ten times. The V call is TRBV20-1, the J call TRBJ2-1, with TRBD2 as a possible D gene (7 bases). The CDR3 contains 15 residues. The V gene's germline CDR1 is DFQATT and CDR2 SNEGSKA (reference sequence). The V gene lost 8 bases and the J gene lost 2 bases, with 19 bases spanning the gap. CDR3 sequence: CSQEGGGATYNEQFF. The CDR3 nucleotides are TGCAGTCAAGAAGGGGGAGGGGCTACCTACAATGAGCAGTTCTTC.

This clonotype was observed many times. V and J are TRBV24-1 and TRBJ2-7; the match to TRBD2 covers 9 bases. The CDR3 has 18 amino acids. The ends lost 4 bases at V and 2 bases at J; junction bases unmatched: 14. CDR1 is KGHDR, CDR2 SFDVKD, per germline. CDR3 DNA: TGTGCCACCAGTGAGGCACAACCTGGGCTAGCGGGACCCTACGAGCAGTACTTC. Translating it yields CATSEAQPGLAGPYEQYF.

This clonotype was seen ten or more times. DNA for the CDR3: TGTGCCAGCAGTTTACCGGGACTAGCACGGGAGACCCAGTACTTC. This codes for CASSLPGLARETQYF. This chain connects TRBV28 to TRBJ2-5; 9 positions match TRBD2. This CDR3 has 15 residues. The germline V gene has CDR1 MDHEN and CDR2 SYDVKM. The V gene end was trimmed by 2 bases and the J gene end by 5 bases; junction bases not matched to a gene: 6.

The J gene is TRBJ2-2, the V gene TRBV30; D remains unclear. CDR1 GTSNPN and CDR2 SVGIG come from the germline V gene (reference sequence). This CDR3 region has 13 residues. Trimming removed 2 bases from V and 6 bases from J, with 10 bases in between. This chain's CDR3 is CAWSSDPAGELFF. In DNA, the CDR3 is TGTGCCTGGAGTTCGGACCCGGCCGGGGAGCTGTTTTTT.

This clonotype was seen many times. This chain connects TRBV9 to TRBJ2-5; D is perhaps TRBD2 (5 bases). V was trimmed by 4 bases and J by 3 bases, leaving 10 bases between them. The CDR3 is made up of 13 amino acids. Germline V gene sequence: CDR1 SGDLS, CDR2 YYNGEE. This CDR3 is CASSPEAEETQYF. The CDR3 DNA sequence: TGTGCCAGCAGCCCCGAAGCGGAAGAGACCCAGTACTTC.

This clonotype came up many times. The rearrangement uses TRBV20-1 and TRBJ2-2, with 14 bases lining up with TRBD2. Germline loops: CDR1 DFQATT, CDR2 SNEGSKA (reference sequence). Germline trimming cut 4 bases from V and 4 bases from J; bases unmatched to any gene: 11. The CDR3 totals 18 residues. The CDR3 here is CSAKGGTSGSEGTGELFF. DNA for the CDR3: TGCAGTGCTAAGGGCGGGACTAGCGGGAGCGAGGGCACCGGGGAGCTGTTTTTT.

This clonotype showed up many times. The gene calls are TRBV20-1 and TRBJ2-1; D remains ambiguous. The CDR3 length is 13 residues. Trimming left V 0 bases short and J 8 bases short, with 11 bases between. CDR1 is DFQATT, CDR2 SNEGSKA, per germline (reference sequence). CDR3 in DNA: TGCAGTGCTAGAGATAGTTGGTTTTATGAGCAGTTCTTC. Its translation is CSARDSWFYEQFF.